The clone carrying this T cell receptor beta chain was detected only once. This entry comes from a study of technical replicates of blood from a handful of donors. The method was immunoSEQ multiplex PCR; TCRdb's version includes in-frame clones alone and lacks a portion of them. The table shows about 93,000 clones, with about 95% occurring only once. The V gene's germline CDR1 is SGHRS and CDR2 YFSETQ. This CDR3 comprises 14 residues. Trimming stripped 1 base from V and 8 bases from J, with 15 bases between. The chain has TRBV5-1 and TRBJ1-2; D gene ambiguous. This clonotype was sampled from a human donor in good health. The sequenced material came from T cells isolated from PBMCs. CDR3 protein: CASSLYRFSIGYTF. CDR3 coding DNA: TGCGCCAGCAGCTTGTACAGATTTTCGATCGGCTACACCTTC. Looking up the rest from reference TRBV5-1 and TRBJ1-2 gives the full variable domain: KAGVTQTPRYLIKTRGQQVTLSCSPISGHRSVSWYQQTPGQGLQFLFEYFSETQRNKGNFPGRFSGRQFSNSRSEMNVSTLELGDSALYLCASSLYRFSIGYTFGSGTRLTVV.